The 31 T cell receptor beta chains given below trace back to one sample, sequenced in a study of regulatory T cells in long-lasting Graves disease. TCR beta libraries were built with iRepertoire HTBI primers and Arm-PCR of CDR3 regions. MiXCR was run by TCRdb on the multiplex PCR reads, yielding one entry per CDR3 protein. The sample lists 400,000 to 550,000 distinct CDR3 sequences, roughly 15% seen once, with roughly a tenth in the top ten. Time point reported: newly diagnosed GD, antithyroid drugs for less than 3 months. PBMC RNA served as the TCR library source. This same sample was also part of a study on T cells in Graves' hyperthyroidism and ophthalmopathy.

Source: peripheral blood mononuclear cells (PBMCs), taken at new diagnosis, from a patient treated with antithyroid drugs. Receptor source: a woman in her 30s with Graves disease.

Many counts were recorded for this clonotype. Here the CDR3 reads CSASLTSGSADTQYF. Written as DNA, the CDR3 is TGCAGTGCTTCCTTGACTAGCGGGAGTGCAGATACGCAGTATTTT. The V call is TRBV20-1, the J call TRBJ2-3, with TRBD2 matching over 12 bases. The CDR3 loop spans 15 amino acids. With 5 bases clipped from V and 4 bases from J, the junction kept 7 bases outside the gene matches. The germline CDR1 and CDR2 sequences are DFQATT and SNEGSKA (reference sequence).

J is TRBJ1-2 and V is TRBV6-2 or TRBV6-3; D may be TRBD1 (6 bases). V lost 2 bases and J lost 3, with 16 bases in between. CDR3 size: 16 residues. Per germline, CDR1 MNHEY and CDR2 SVGEGT. CDR3: CASSYPPDRRHYGYTF. For the CDR3, the DNA is TGTGCCAGCAGTTACCCGCCGGACAGAAGACACTATGGCTACACCTTC.

This chain links TRBV7-9 with TRBJ2-3; TRBD2 is a possible D gene (5 bases). Germline V gives CDR1 SEHNR, CDR2 FQNEAQ (reference sequence). This CDR3 region has 18 residues. V was shortened by 2 bases and J by 5 bases, with 23 bases between the two germline ends. This chain's CDR3 is CASSLSGFGSDRGDTQYF. The CDR3 DNA reads TGTGCCAGCAGCTTATCGGGGTTCGGTAGCGATCGTGGAGATACGCAGTATTTT.

There are many counts of this clonotype. The chain combines TRBV7-9 with TRBJ2-7, with D unclear. The length of the CDR3 is 13 residues. With 6 bases removed from V and 0 bases from J, the gap between germline ends came to 9 bases. CDR1 is SEHNR, CDR2 FQNEAQ, per germline (reference sequence). The CDR3 nucleotides read TGTGCCAGCAGACAGCCGAGCTCCTACGAGCAGTACTTC. Residues: CASRQPSSYEQYF.

This clonotype has only a few counts. The rearrangement links TRBV12-3 or TRBV12-4 to TRBJ2-7, with unresolved D. This CDR3 spans 13 amino acids. V was clipped by 5 bases and J by 2 bases, with 10 bases between them. In nucleotides, the CDR3 is TGTGCCAGCAGTCCGATAGGTACCTACGAGCAGTACTTC. Translation: CASSPIGTYEQYF.

This clonotype was detected ten times or more. The CDR3 region is CASSPSRSSVSAFF. The DNA for the CDR3 is TGTGCCAGCAGCCCTTCCCGCTCTAGCGTTAGCGCGTTTTTT. This chain links TRBV9 with TRBJ2-2; a possible D gene is TRBD2 (6 bases). V lost 4 bases, J lost 16 bases, and 23 bases lay in between. CDR1 and CDR2 (germline): SGDLS, YYNGEE. The CDR3 contains 14 residues. Using reference TRBV9 and TRBJ2-2 for the parts outside the CDR3, the full variable domain is DSGVTQTPKHLITATGQRVTLRCSPRSGDLSVYWYQQSLDQGLQFLIQYYNGEERAKGNILERFSAQQFPDLHSELNLSSLELGDSALYFCASSPSRSSVSAFFGEGSRLTVL.

This clonotype was counted ten times or more. This chain connects TRBV28 to TRBJ2-7; 8 bases are shared with TRBD1. This CDR3 comprises 16 residues. V was clipped by 3 bases and J by 0 bases; unmatched bases: 7. Germline CDR1 MDHEN, CDR2 SYDVKM. CDR3 nucleotide sequence: TGTGCCAGCAGTTTCGGGGGCAGGGGGCGCTCCTACGAGCAGTACTTC. Amino acids: CASSFGGRGRSYEQYF.

Remarks on this clonotype: One end of the junction does not line up with germline, which may come from a read error. The V gene is TRBV28, the J gene TRBJ2-7; D is unresolved. The CDR3 spans 12 residues. Germline loops: CDR1 MDHEN, CDR2 SYDVKM. DNA of the CDR3: TGTGTCAGCAGTTTGGCTTCCTACGAGCAGTACTTC. This gives the protein CVSSLASYEQYF.

At least ten counts were recorded for this clonotype. The chain recombines TRBV27 with TRBJ2-7, with D tentatively TRBD2 (7 bases). The CDR3 loop spans 15 amino acids. The V end lost 4 bases, the J end lost 4 bases, and 17 bases lay between the germline ends. Germline CDR1 is MNHEY and CDR2 is SMNVEV (reference sequence). The CDR3: CASSSWQGGGYEQYF. CDR3 nucleotides: TGTGCCAGCAGTTCGTGGCAGGGAGGGGGATACGAGCAGTACTTC.

This clonotype has ten or more counts. This rearrangement joins TRBV28 to TRBJ2-7, with D hard to call. Germline V gene data show CDR1 as MDHEN and CDR2 as SYDVKM. Trimming cost V 2 bases and J 8 bases, with 7 bases left between them. The CDR3 has 11 residues. The CDR3 nucleotides read TGTGCCAGCAGTTTAAACGGGCAGCAGTACTTC. This sequence encodes CASSLNGQQYF.

This clonotype turned up a few times. The CDR3 nucleotides are TGTGCCAGCAGTTCAAGACAGGTTTCCGGGGAGCTGTTTTTT. As protein: CASSSRQVSGELFF. The chain is built from TRBV6-9 and TRBJ2-2; maybe TRBD1 (6 bases). Germline CDR1 and CDR2: MNHGY and SVAAGI. The V end was cut by 4 bases, the J end by 6 bases, with 12 bases between. The CDR3 loop spans 14 amino acids.

This clonotype was recorded many times. The CDR3 reads CSARSSGTITTDTQYF. In DNA, the CDR3 is TGCAGTGCTAGATCATCCGGGACTATCACCACAGATACGCAGTATTTT. This chain links TRBV20-1 with TRBJ2-3, with 7 bases matching TRBD2. Germline CDR1 DFQATT, CDR2 SNEGSKA (reference sequence). The CDR3 contains 16 residues. Trimming removed 2 bases from V and 2 bases from J; junction bases left unmatched: 10.

This clonotype was counted at least ten times. The chain links TRBV12-3 or TRBV12-4 to TRBJ1-6; a possible D gene is TRBD1 (5 bases). Trimming removed 5 bases from V and 5 bases from J, with 19 bases in between. The CDR3 covers 17 residues. The chain's CDR3 is CASSPKVDSLNNSPLHF. The DNA of the CDR3 is TGTGCCAGCAGTCCCAAGGTTGACAGCCTTAATAATTCACCCCTCCACTTT.

This clonotype has only a few counts. This chain joins TRBV24-1 and TRBJ1-4; D gene ambiguous. Germline CDR1 and CDR2: KGHDR and SFDVKD. This CDR3 has 12 residues. The germline V and J ends were trimmed by 0 bases and 7 bases, with 2 bases remaining between them. The CDR3 nucleotides are TGTGCCACCAGTGATTTGTCTGAAAAACTGTTTTTT. It codes for CATSDLSEKLFF.

This clonotype was seen a handful of times. CDR3 amino acids: CASSPTGQTGANVLTF. The CDR3 DNA sequence: TGTGCCAGCAGCCCGACTGGGCAAACTGGGGCCAACGTCCTGACTTTC. The rearrangement joins TRBV7-9 to TRBJ2-6; no clear D gene. Germline CDR1 SEHNR, CDR2 FQNEAQ (reference sequence). The V gene lost 5 bases and the J gene lost 2 bases, with 13 bases spanning the gap. The CDR3 spans 16 residues.

The genes are TRBV19 and TRBJ1-2; no reliable D call. Trimming removed 8 bases at V and 5 bases at J, with 12 bases between. The CDR3 is 12 amino acids. Germline CDR1 reads LNHDA; CDR2 reads SQIVND (reference sequence). The CDR3 protein is CASLSEPYGYTF. CDR3 bases: TGTGCCAGTTTGTCAGAGCCATATGGCTACACCTTC.

The CDR3 bases are TGCGCCAGCAGCCAAGGGGCGGGCACATCCACCGGGGAGCTGTTTTTT. It codes for CASSQGAGTSTGELFF. The V and J genes are TRBV4-3 and TRBJ2-2; D is perhaps TRBD2 (5 bases). V was trimmed by 1 base and J by 4 bases, leaving 13 bases between them. This CDR3 is built from 16 residues. Germline loops: CDR1 LGHNA, CDR2 YSLEER.

The CDR3 sequence is CATSRSPSASNNEQFF. CDR3 DNA: TGTGCCACCAGCAGAAGCCCTAGCGCCAGTAACAATGAGCAGTTCTTC. This chain joins TRBV15 and TRBJ2-5; D is possibly TRBD2 (6 bases). Near its end, the DNA agrees better with TRBJ2-1, so the J call may be wrong. CDR3 length: 16 amino acids. Germline-derived CDR1 and CDR2 are LNHNV and YYDKDF (reference sequence).

The rearrangement links TRBV19 to TRBJ2-1; no clear D gene. TRBJ2-5 explains the end of the DNA better; the J call may be wrong. This CDR3 is 11 amino acids long. Germline assignment: CDR1 LNHDA and CDR2 SQIVND (reference sequence). The DNA of the CDR3 is TGTGCCAGTAGTATTTCGGAGACCCAGTACTTC. Translated: CASSISETQYF.

This clonotype was observed at least ten times. The rearrangement uses TRBV18 and TRBJ1-5; the D gene is possibly TRBD1 (6 bases). V was pared by 4 bases and J by 5 bases, with 12 bases between. Looked up from germline, CDR1 is KGHSH and CDR2 is LQKENI. The CDR3 is 14 amino acids. The CDR3 spells CASSRLGGDQPQHF. The CDR3 bases are TGTGCCAGCTCACGCCTAGGGGGGGATCAGCCCCAGCATTTT.

The rearrangement uses TRBV5-1 and TRBJ2-3; no clear D. V was cut by 0 bases and J by 0 bases, with 8 bases left in between. This CDR3 has 15 amino acids. Germline CDR1 and CDR2: SGHRS and YFSETQ. The DNA for the CDR3 is TGCGCCAGCAGCTTGGGCCGCTATAGCACAGATACGCAGTATTTT. Protein sequence: CASSLGRYSTDTQYF.

This clonotype was recorded many times. CDR3 sequence: CASSPEGTDYNEQFF. The CDR3 coding sequence is TGCGCCAGCAGCCCTGAAGGGACAGACTACAATGAGCAGTTCTTC. The V and J genes are TRBV5-1 and TRBJ2-1, with 7 nucleotides matching TRBD1. V shed 4 bases, J shed 3 bases, and the junction held 7 bases outside the gene matches. Germline V gene sequence: CDR1 SGHRS, CDR2 YFSETQ. This CDR3 is built from 15 residues.

There are many counts of this clonotype. This chain uses TRBV12-3 or TRBV12-4 with TRBJ2-7; tentatively, D is TRBD1 (7 bases). The CDR3 runs to 15 residues. Between the trimmed V and J ends, which lost 7 bases and 4 bases, there was a span of 20 bases. CDR3 DNA sequence: TGTGCCAGCACCTCATTGGAGGGGGCATCATACGAGCAGTACTTC. Translating it yields CASTSLEGASYEQYF.

This clonotype was counted many times. V usage is TRBV11-2 and J usage is TRBJ1-1; 12 bases fit TRBD1. V gave up 9 bases and J gave up 0 bases; unmatched junction bases: 5. The CDR3 has 15 residues. Germline values: CDR1 SGHAT, CDR2 FQNNGV. CDR3 nucleotide sequence: TGTGCCAGTGGGGGACAGGGGGCTGTGAACACTGAAGCTTTCTTT. Translating it yields CASGGQGAVNTEAFF.

This clonotype showed up many times. The V call is TRBV10-3, the J call TRBJ1-5, with D possibly being TRBD1 (5 bases). CDR1 is ENHRY, CDR2 SYGVKD, per germline. CDR3 length equals 13 residues. Deletions cut 10 bases from V and 3 bases from J, with 13 bases between. The CDR3 region has the DNA TGTGCCACCTGGGACGGAGACAATCAGCCCCAGCATTTT. Translation: CATWDGDNQPQHF.

Many counts were recorded for this clonotype. The V call is TRBV28, the J call TRBJ1-2; no reliable D call. Between the trimmed V and J ends, which lost 3 bases and 6 bases, there was a span of 11 bases. The CDR3 sequence is 13 residues long. The V gene's germline CDR1 is MDHEN and CDR2 SYDVKM. For the CDR3, the DNA is TGTGCCAGCAGTTTCGGTACGGAAAATGGCTACACCTTC. This translates into CASSFGTENGYTF.

This clonotype was recorded many times. The V gene is TRBV30, the J gene TRBJ2-7, with D unresolved. CDR3 length: 12 residues. V was cut by 1 base and J by 1 base, with 5 bases left in between. Looked up from germline, CDR1 is GTSNPN and CDR2 is SVGIG (reference sequence). CDR3 bases: TGTGCCTGGAGTGGTCTTTCCTACGAGCAGTACTTC. This gives the protein CAWSGLSYEQYF.

This clonotype was counted once. A read error is possible here, since a much larger clone lies one base away. The chain couples TRBV20-1 to TRBJ2-2; a possible D gene is TRBD2 (7 bases). Germline lookup yields CDR1 DFQATT and CDR2 SNEGSKA (reference sequence). The CDR3 is 12 amino acids. As DNA, the CDR3 is TGCAGTGCTCCCGGGGGGCCCGGGGAGCCGTTTTTT. Protein sequence: CSAPGGPGEPFF.

This clonotype was seen repeatedly, ten times or more. The V and J genes are TRBV28 and TRBJ1-5; D is undetermined. Germline-derived CDR1 and CDR2 are MDHEN and SYDVKM. CDR3 length: 16 residues. V was clipped by 5 bases and J by 0 bases, with 14 bases between them. The CDR3 DNA is TGTGCCAGCAGTCCACCGACACCGTATAGCAATCAGCCCCAGCATTTT. This gives the protein CASSPPTPYSNQPQHF.

This clonotype was observed at least ten times. The gene calls are TRBV27 and TRBJ2-1; D could derive from TRBD1 or TRBD2 (5 bases each). The CDR3 runs 14 residues. Germline CDR1 and CDR2: MNHEY and SMNVEV (reference sequence). The V end lost 2 bases, the J end lost 3 bases, and 8 bases lay between the germline ends. CDR3 nucleotides: TGTGCCAGCAGTTTAGGGGGTTACTACAATGAGCAGTTCTTC. Amino acid sequence: CASSLGGYYNEQFF.

The CDR3 region is CASGSPASGNTIYF. CDR3 in DNA: TGTGCCAGCGGGTCCCCGGCCTCTGGAAACACCATATATTTT. The J gene is TRBJ1-3, the V gene TRBV6-1, with no clear D. The ends were cut back, 8 bases at V and 0 bases at J, with 11 bases in the middle. There are 14 residues in the CDR3. The germline V gene has CDR1 MNHNS and CDR2 SASEGT.